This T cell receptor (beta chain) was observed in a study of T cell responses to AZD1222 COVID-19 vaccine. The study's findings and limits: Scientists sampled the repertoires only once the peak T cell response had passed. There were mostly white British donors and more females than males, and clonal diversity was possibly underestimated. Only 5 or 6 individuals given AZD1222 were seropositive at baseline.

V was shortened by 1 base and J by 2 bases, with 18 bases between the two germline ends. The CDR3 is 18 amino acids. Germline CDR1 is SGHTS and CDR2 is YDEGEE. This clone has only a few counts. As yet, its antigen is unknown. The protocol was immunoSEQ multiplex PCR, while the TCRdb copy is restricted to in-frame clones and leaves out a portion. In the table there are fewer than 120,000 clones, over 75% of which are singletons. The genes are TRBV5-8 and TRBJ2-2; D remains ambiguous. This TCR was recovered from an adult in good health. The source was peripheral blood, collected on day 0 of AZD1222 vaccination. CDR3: CASSLNRGITINTGELFF. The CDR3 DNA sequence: TGTGCCAGCAGCTTGAATCGTGGCATCACCATTAACACCGGGGAGCTGTTTTTT.